This T cell receptor beta chain was found in a study of cytomegalovirus exposure and HLA in healthy donors. The CDR3 is 13 amino acids. V lost 6 bases and J lost 4, with 10 bases in between. Germline V gives CDR1 MNHNS, CDR2 SASEGT. Points on this clone: Antigen: not known.

Study-wide results and limits: Associated with cytomegalovirus, according to the listing, were 170 or so TCR beta chains. The likely origin of a cluster of highly shared sequence variants was a sequencing artifact. Association of a missense DCLRE1C variant with TCR beta V- and J-gene trimming was reported in a later analysis.

Healthy donors of bone marrow made up the group. Vbeta (60) and Jbeta (13) primers were used in the PCR. Some clones are missing from TCRdb's copy, which holds only in-frame ones; the method was immunoSEQ multiplex PCR. In the table there are more than 200,000 clones, about 75% of which are singletons. Sequencing used PBMCs. The chain joins TRBV6-1 to TRBJ1-5; no definite D call. The sequence was collected from a male donor in good health and CMV-seronegative. The CDR3 reads CASSEPGNQPQHF. The CDR3 DNA is TGTGCCAGCAGCGAACCGGGAAATCAGCCCCAGCATTTT.